The source of this T cell receptor beta chain is a study of cytomegalovirus exposure and HLA in healthy donors (dated by TCRdb to about 2017). Background on the whole study: An earlier analysis of some 600 of the donors reported about 300 Gb of sequence data and around 100 million unique TCR beta sequences obtained from about 170 million T cells. Roughly 5 DR-DQ haplotypes were handled as single units for association and clustering because linkage in the cohort was strong. The T cell repertoires of around 670 subjects were profiled by immunosequencing and related to cytomegalovirus serostatus. An earlier analysis of approximately 630 of the donors applied high-throughput TCR beta sequencing to assess whether each TCR beta V gene segment acted as functional or pseudogenic. Rather than drawing on any new phenotypic data, the later analysis identified candidate immune exposures from TCR beta sequences and the way those sequences occurred across donors. A later genetic analysis took genome-wide SNP genotypes for 398 of the 666 donors and used that subset as a discovery cohort. Donor age, sex, ethnicity and CMV serostatus were compiled alongside the repertoire data. HLA typing covered class I and class II loci at four-digit resolution. All discovery cohort repertoires had been generated on a single sequencing platform. Typing coverage varied by locus: roughly 629-640 donors for A, B, C, DRB1 and DQB1; under 550 for DQA1; around 570 for DPA1; under 490 for DPB1. Around 320 gigabases of sequencing data and approximately 93 million unique TCR sequences were included in an early release covering 550 to 800 HLA-typed donors. Along with the roughly 700-subject first cohort, a separate validation cohort of 120 different subjects was used. The study aimed to test whether cataloging public T cell receptors could reveal signatures of past pathogen exposure. To predict cytomegalovirus infection status, the study brought together high-throughput TCR immunosequencing, statistical association of individual TCRs with disease status, and machine learning. To study patterns of TCR occurrence, a later analysis re-analyzed previously published TCR beta repertoires from more than 550 donors and added high-resolution HLA genotyping. The genetic ancestry cluster associated with self-reported Caucasian donors included over 65% of the 300 to 400 genotyped donors. Across approximately 400 genotyped donors of the cohort, an average of about 240,000 unique TCR beta nucleotide sequences per donor were sequenced, and around 19% of those sequences were non-productive.

Libraries were prepared through the immunoSEQ multiplex PCR assay. A mixture of 60 forward primers for TCR Vbeta segments and 13 reverse primers for TCR Jbeta segments was used in the multiplex PCR. Amplification of the CDR3 region of rearranged TCR beta genes was performed with a multiplex PCR assay on genomic DNA. On the Illumina HiSeq System, the amplified TCR beta libraries were sequenced as 87-base-pair reads. Concerning the study's data processing: A later analysis tallied around 80 million unique TCR beta chains across the 700 or so repertoires, and around 9.9 million of those chains were shared by two or more donors. To remove PCR and sequencing errors, raw reads were error-corrected and collapsed into unique sequences using a nearest-neighbor algorithm that merged closely related sequences. CDR3 sequences were aligned to IMGT reference sequences to assign V, D and J gene segments. For a sequence to be retained, at least a six-nucleotide match to both a V gene segment and a J gene segment was required. Rearrangements were called productive when the CDR3 lacked stop codons and stayed in frame with V and J; all others were non-productive. CDR3 was defined according to IMGT convention as the region running from the second conserved V-encoded cysteine to the conserved J-encoded phenylalanine. The earlier analysis of about 500 of the donors excluded sequences that lacked an unambiguous match to a single V gene segment. An earlier analysis of several hundred of the donors classified V segments as functional when productive rearrangements were above 56.7% and as segregating when the standard deviation between donors was above 5%. A statistical classification framework was built for diagnosing cytomegalovirus status from the catalog of TCR beta chain sequences. A later analysis assigned V and J genes by comparing TCR nucleotide sequences with IMGT/GENE-DB human TR gene sequences. Using the TCRdist pipeline, a later analysis assigned CDR3 sequences along with most-parsimonious VDJ recombination scenarios. In a later analysis, every TCR beta chain was defined by the combination of its CDR3 amino acid sequence and its V-gene family, and reads without a unique V-gene family were dropped. To address suspected cross-contamination and a sequencing artifact, a later analysis removed some 620 highly shared, low-generation-probability nucleotide sequences. In a later analysis, a clonal expansion index for each public chain was calculated from normalized within-repertoire ranks of inferred template counts. A later analysis computed generation probabilities with a VDJ recombination model fitted to out-of-frame rearrangements, and checked the results against IGoR. A later analysis scored TCR-TCR, TCR-HLA and TCR-CMV co-occurrence with hypergeometric tests, applying a repertoire-size bias correction to TCR pairs. A later analysis estimated false discovery rates by permuting HLA or CMV assignments 20 times. In a later analysis, co-occurring TCRs were grouped using DBSCAN, and TCRdist sequence similarity was added for clustering within HLA-allele-positive subsets. Repertoires with fewer than 30,000 or more than 120,000 public chains were left out of co-occurrence clustering, as were about 5 repertoires with anomalous nucleotide sharing. The table comes from immuneACCESS by way of TCRdb, which keeps in-frame sequences with V and J called. Part of the clones is missing from these tables; in studies checked, under half for an unresolved V gene and the rest for unknown reasons. That table is the source of V, J and clone size, and D and trimming were worked out from the DNA. The sample includes 95,000 to 110,000 clones, with approximately 79% observed a single time. The ten largest account for 11% to 15% of the sample.

The paper as a whole reports these results and caveats: It was suggested by the authors that the approach could potentially be generalized to other disease states and immunological phenotypes. Most CMV-associated TCR beta chains appeared to be HLA-restricted in a later analysis, and the HLA associations seemed to be driven largely by CMV exposure. A later analysis found that HLA-associated TCR beta chains were more clonally expanded and had lower generation probabilities than equally common non-associated chains. Most TCR sequences were seen in very few donors, while some public TCRs were found in many individuals. A further reported finding was that TCR beta sequences accurately predicted the HLA-A and HLA-B alleles for most subjects in the first cohort. Because counts were too low, 15 or so rarely observed V segments, including chromosome 9 orphons, were excluded from the earlier analysis of under 650 of the donors. A total of fewer than 200 TCR beta chains were listed by the study as associated with cytomegalovirus. According to a later analysis, parvovirus B19, influenza, CMV and Epstein-Barr virus appeared linked to several top co-occurrence clusters. Correlated functional status among segregating V segments might be attributable to linkage disequilibrium, but an unknown experimental factor could not be ruled out. A cluster of highly shared sequence variants was judged likely to represent a technical artifact of the sequencing pipeline. A later analysis associated about 16,000 TCR beta sequences with specific HLA alleles at a false discovery rate of 0.05. CMV serostatus was the only immune exposure information available for the cohort. When HLA alleles, especially DR and DQ, strongly co-occurred, TCR associations were difficult to assign to individual alleles. This cohort had only TCR beta chains sequenced, and the lack of alpha or paired-chain data limited which features could be detected. Broadly in line with IMGT annotations, most TCR beta V segments showed up in productive rearrangements about 87% or about 30% of the time in an earlier analysis of around 550 of the donors. The classifier was reported to diagnose cytomegalovirus status with high specificity and sensitivity in both the original cohort and the validation cohort. Because HLA typing was missing for some donors at each locus, association tests included only the typed subset. In a later genetic analysis, a missense DCLRE1C variant was associated with V-gene and J-gene trimming of TCR beta chains, and the association was replicated in an independent cohort. A later genetic analysis reported fewer N-insertions in productive TCRs among donors in an Asian-associated ancestry cluster than the roughly 650-donor mean. In a later analysis, the rate of TCR association differed among HLA loci, with DRB1 alleles having the most associated TCRs and HLA-C alleles having the fewest. In vitro tests confirmed that three of the cytomegalovirus-associated TCR beta chains recognize cytomegalovirus antigens. Sequencing depth was assumed to be roughly uniform across donors in the presence/absence analyses, though that assumption may not hold.

The cohort was made up of 650 to 700 healthy bone marrow donors. Cohort members were all nominally healthy when sampled, although unrecorded immune exposures were likely present. The donor tested CMV seropositive, placing the donor among the 290 or so seropositive members of the cohort. A peripheral blood sample was collected from each donor, and TCR beta sequencing was performed on peripheral blood mononuclear cells. Genomic DNA was extracted from the blood cell samples with the Qiagen DNeasy Blood Extraction Kit. To note about this clone: The antigen it recognizes is unknown. The sample holds no much larger clone one base away, and base qualities are not on file.

This sequence was found in a woman aged 40 to 50 in good health and CMV-seropositive. The material sequenced was PBMCs.

The DNA sequence is as follows: TGTGCCATCAGTGACAGAGGATACTATGGCTACACCTTC. Its protein is CAISDRGYYGYTF. This chain joins TRBV10-3 to TRBJ1-2; the D gene identity is not certain. CDR1 ENHRY and CDR2 SYGVKD were looked up in the germline V gene. The CDR3 measures 13 amino acids from cysteine to phenylalanine. The retained sequence is limited to the CDR3, 39 bases, with the frame set at the first base. A distance of 8 bases separates the germline ends of V and J, which lose 3 bases and 3 bases respectively.